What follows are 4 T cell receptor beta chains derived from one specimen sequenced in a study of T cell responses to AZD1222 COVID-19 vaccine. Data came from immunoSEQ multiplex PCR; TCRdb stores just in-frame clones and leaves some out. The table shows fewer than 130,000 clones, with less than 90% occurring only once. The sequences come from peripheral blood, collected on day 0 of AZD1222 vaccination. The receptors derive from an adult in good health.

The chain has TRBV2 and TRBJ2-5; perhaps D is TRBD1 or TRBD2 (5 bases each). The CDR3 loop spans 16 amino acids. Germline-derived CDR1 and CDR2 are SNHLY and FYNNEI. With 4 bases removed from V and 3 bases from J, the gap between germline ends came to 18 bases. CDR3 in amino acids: CASSGDPGGGKETQYF. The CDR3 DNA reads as TGTGCCAGCAGTGGGGACCCGGGTGGTGGAAAAGAGACCCAGTACTTC.

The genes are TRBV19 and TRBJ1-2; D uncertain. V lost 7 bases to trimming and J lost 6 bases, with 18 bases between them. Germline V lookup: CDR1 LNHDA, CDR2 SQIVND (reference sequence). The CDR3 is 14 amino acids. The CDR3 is CASNPGPQWDGYTF. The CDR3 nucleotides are TGTGCCAGTAACCCGGGCCCCCAGTGGGATGGCTACACCTTC.

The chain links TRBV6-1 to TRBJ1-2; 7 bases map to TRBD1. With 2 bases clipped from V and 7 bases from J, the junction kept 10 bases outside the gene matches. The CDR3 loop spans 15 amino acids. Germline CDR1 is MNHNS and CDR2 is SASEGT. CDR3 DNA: TGTGCCAGCAGTGAACTATGGACAGGATTGAGTGGCTACACCTTC. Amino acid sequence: CASSELWTGLSGYTF.

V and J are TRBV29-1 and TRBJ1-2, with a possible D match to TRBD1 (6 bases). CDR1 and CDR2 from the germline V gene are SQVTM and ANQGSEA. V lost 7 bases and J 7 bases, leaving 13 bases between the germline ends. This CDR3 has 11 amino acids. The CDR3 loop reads CSDLLGGGYTF. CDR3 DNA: TGCAGCGACCTTTTAGGGGGTGGCTACACCTTC.